Listed here are 10 T cell receptor beta chains from one sample, sequenced in a study of T cells after yellow fever vaccination. From the 5' RACE reads, TCRdb called clonotypes with MiXCR, one entry per CDR3 protein. The table lists some 600,000 distinct CDR3 sequences, 9% to 15% of them singletons. Material: PBMCs, obtained on the day of the yellow fever booster vaccination. Every receptor here comes from a man aged 25-40 years who received the YFV17D yellow fever vaccine.

This clonotype was counted only a few times. The CDR3 is CASSLFGQGDTEAFF. CDR3 in DNA: TGCGCCAGCAGCTTGTTTGGGCAGGGTGACACTGAAGCTTTCTTT. The chain recombines TRBV5-1 with TRBJ1-1, with D maybe TRBD1 (5 bases). The CDR3 sequence is 15 residues long. The ends were cut back, 1 base at V and 3 bases at J, with 13 bases in the middle. The germline gives CDR1 SGHRS, CDR2 YFSETQ.

In this sample, this clonotype turned up many times. This chain joins TRBV12-3 or TRBV12-4 and TRBJ2-7; unclear D gene. The V gene lost 6 bases and the J gene lost 5 bases, with 11 bases spanning the gap. The CDR3 runs 12 residues. The CDR3 sequence is CASSSGVHEQYF. The CDR3 DNA follows: TGTGCCAGCAGCTCGGGCGTTCACGAGCAGTACTTC.

This clonotype has a single count. The chain joins TRBV10-3 to TRBJ2-7; D might be TRBD1 or TRBD2, each matching 6 bases. Trimming pared 7 bases from V and 6 bases from J, leaving 16 bases between. The CDR3 consists of 13 residues. CDR1 is ENHRY and CDR2 is SYGVKD in the germline V gene. This chain's CDR3 is CAITQTQGGEQYF. DNA for the CDR3: TGTGCCATCACTCAGACACAGGGAGGCGAGCAGTACTTC.

This clonotype was recorded a few times. This sequence joins TRBV29-1 and TRBJ2-3; perhaps D is TRBD1 or TRBD2 (7 bases each). Trimming left V 6 bases short and J 3 bases short, with 13 bases between. Germline CDR1 is SQVTM and CDR2 is ANQGSEA. The CDR3 length is 13 residues. The CDR3 sequence is CSVSGGQTDTQYF. DNA for the CDR3: TGCAGCGTATCGGGGGGACAGACAGATACGCAGTATTTT.

This chain links TRBV20-1 with TRBJ2-2, with 7 bases fitting TRBD1. J was trimmed by 0 bases and V by 0 bases; bases with no gene match: 4. This CDR3 has 16 amino acids. The germline CDR1 and CDR2 sequences are DFQATT and SNEGSKA (reference sequence). CDR3 amino acids: CSARDRQGANTGELFF. The DNA for the CDR3 is TGCAGTGCTAGAGATCGGCAGGGGGCGAACACCGGGGAGCTGTTTTTT.

Points on this clonotype: A read error may account for a junction end that differs from germline. The chain recombines TRBV12-3 or TRBV12-4 with TRBJ2-3; TRBD1 or TRBD2 may be the D gene (5 bases each). The CDR3 loop spans 13 amino acids. The CDR3 coding sequence is TGTGCCGGCAGTTTACGAGGGGTATATACGCAGTATTTT. This translates into CAGSLRGVYTQYF.

V gene TRBV3-1 combines with J gene TRBJ2-7, with D possibly being TRBD1 or TRBD2 (6 bases each). CDR1 and CDR2 (germline): LGHDT, YNNKEL (reference sequence). V was cut by 6 bases and J by 6 bases, with 24 bases left in between. The CDR3 has 16 amino acids. The CDR3 DNA follows: TGTGCCAGCAGTCCCTGGGGGGCGATGGGGTTTGGCGAGCAGTACTTC. Translated, it gives CASSPWGAMGFGEQYF.

CDR3 in amino acids: CASSYSTGGRGYTF. CDR3 DNA: TGTGCCAGCTCGTACTCTACAGGGGGCAGAGGCTACACCTTC. The chain uses TRBV18 and TRBJ1-2, with TRBD1 identical over 9 bases. The length of the CDR3 is 14 residues. With 6 bases clipped from V and 8 bases from J, the junction kept 10 bases outside the gene matches. CDR1 is KGHSH and CDR2 is LQKENI in the germline V gene.

This clonotype was seen many times. The chain links TRBV9 to TRBJ2-2; TRBD2 aligns across 8 bases. V was pared by 4 bases and J by 2 bases, with 10 bases of the junction left unmatched. Germline CDR1 and CDR2: SGDLS and YYNGEE. The CDR3 consists of 17 residues. The CDR3 sequence: CASSPRLTSGNTGELFF. DNA of the CDR3: TGTGCCAGCAGCCCAAGGCTAACTAGCGGTAACACCGGGGAGCTGTTTTTT.

The sample holds a few counts of this clonotype. V gene TRBV28 combines with J gene TRBJ2-7; D tentatively fits TRBD1 or TRBD2 (6 bases each). In germline, CDR1 is MDHEN, CDR2 SYDVKM. The CDR3 sequence is 15 residues long. V was shortened by 8 bases and J by 2 bases, with 19 bases between the two germline ends. The CDR3 spells CASAPLTGAAYEQYF. Written as DNA, the CDR3 is TGTGCCAGCGCCCCCCTAACGGGGGCCGCCTACGAGCAGTACTTC.